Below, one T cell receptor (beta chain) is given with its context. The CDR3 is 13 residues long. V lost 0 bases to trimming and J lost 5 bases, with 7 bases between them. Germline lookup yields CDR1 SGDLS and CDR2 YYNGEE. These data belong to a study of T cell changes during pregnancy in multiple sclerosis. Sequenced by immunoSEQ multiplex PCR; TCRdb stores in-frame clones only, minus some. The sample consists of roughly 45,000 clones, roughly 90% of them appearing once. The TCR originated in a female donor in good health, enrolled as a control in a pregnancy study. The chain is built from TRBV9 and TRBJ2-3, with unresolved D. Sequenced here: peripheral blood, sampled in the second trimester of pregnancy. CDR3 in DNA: TGTGCCAGCAGCGTAGTGTCAGGAGATACGCAGTATTTT. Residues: CASSVVSGDTQYF.